This T cell receptor (beta chain) was obtained from a study of shared clonotypes between healthy human individuals. TCRdb's copy holds only in-frame clones and misses some; the assay was immunoSEQ multiplex PCR. The table lists around 2,000,000 clones, 85% to 95% of them singletons, with under 2% in the top ten. Germline lookup yields CDR1 WSHSY and CDR2 SAAADI. This CDR3 has 19 amino acids. Remarks on this clone: At one end the junction does not follow the germline gene, possibly because of a read error.

Terminally differentiated effector memory CD45RA+ cells were excluded by CCR7 positive selection of CD45RO-negative cells. The sequenced material came from naive CD8+ T cells from PBMCs. V and J are TRBV10-2 and TRBJ2-7; a weak D match, TRBD1 (6 bases). The source of this sequence is a man aged 18 to 29 in good health. Some clones in this sample may be carry-over from other donors' samples. This CDR3 is CASTENQPTRDTTRYEQYF. CDR3 DNA: TGCGCCAGCACTGAGAATCAACCCACCCGGGACACAACCCGCTACGAGCAGTACTTC.